One and the same sample provided the 30 T cell receptor beta chains below, sequenced in a study of blood T cells in healthy people across ages. Alongside a J-beta primer mix, a sample-barcoded 5' primer served in a second PCR lasting about 7 to 12 cycles. Using its own MiXCR run on the 5' RACE reads, TCRdb lists one record per CDR3 protein. The data hold roughly 1,700,000 distinct CDR3 sequences, with approximately 28% observed a single time. The sample was blood. All receptors derive from a woman in her 30s in good health.

The chain uses TRBV29-1 and TRBJ2-1; D is tentatively TRBD1 or TRBD2 (5 bases each). V was trimmed by 7 bases and J by 0 bases, leaving 13 bases between them. CDR1 SQVTM and CDR2 ANQGSEA come from the germline V gene. CDR3 size: 14 residues. The CDR3 DNA follows: TGCAGCGGGGGGTGGAAGAGCTCCTACAATGAGCAGTTCTTC. Protein: CSGGWKSSYNEQFF.

There are many counts of this clonotype. The rearrangement joins TRBV6-5 to TRBJ2-7; the D call may be TRBD1 or TRBD2 (5 bases each). This CDR3 has 14 amino acids. The V end was cut by 4 bases, the J end by 0 bases, with 10 bases between. Germline assignment: CDR1 MNHEY and CDR2 SVGAGI. In nucleotides, the CDR3 is TGTGCCAGCAGTTCCCCGAGGGGCTCCTACGAGCAGTACTTC. Its protein product is CASSSPRGSYEQYF.

The chain couples TRBV5-1 to TRBJ1-2; D is unclear. The CDR3 contains 14 residues. Deletions cut 5 bases from V and 7 bases from J, with 18 bases between. Germline V CDR1 and CDR2: SGHRS, YFSETQ. In DNA, the CDR3 is TGCGCCAGCAGTTCGGACCTGGCAGACGCTGGCTACACCTTC. The encoded protein is CASSSDLADAGYTF.

This clonotype came up a few times. V is TRBV7-2 and J is TRBJ1-5, with D perhaps TRBD1 (5 bases). Germline values: CDR1 SGHTA, CDR2 FQGNSA. The ends were cut back, 6 bases at V and 7 bases at J, with 13 bases in the middle. The CDR3 extends over 13 amino acids. The CDR3 sequence is CASSFGWGQPQHF. In DNA, the CDR3 is TGTGCCAGCAGTTTTGGCTGGGGCCAGCCCCAGCATTTT.

This clonotype was found many times. The chain recombines TRBV6-5 with TRBJ2-1, with 9 bases aligning to TRBD1. The CDR3 has 13 amino acids. CDR1 and CDR2 from the germline V gene are MNHEY and SVGAGI. The junction had 4 bases not matched to a gene; V was cut back by 6 bases and J by 7 bases. CDR3 amino acids: CASSGTGMNEQFF. CDR3 bases: TGTGCCAGCAGCGGGACAGGGATGAATGAGCAGTTCTTC.

The chain is built from TRBV5-6 and TRBJ2-7; the D is unclear. The CDR3 consists of 14 residues. V was shortened by 1 base and J by 4 bases, with 12 bases between the two germline ends. CDR1 and CDR2 from the germline V gene are SGHDT and YYEEEE. In nucleotides, the CDR3 is TGTGCCAGCAGCTTGATTGAGTCTCGTTACGAGCAGTACTTC. Its protein product is CASSLIESRYEQYF.

This clonotype was counted many times. The rearrangement uses TRBV20-1 and TRBJ2-7; 8 bases are shared with TRBD1. This CDR3 is 13 amino acids long. V was clipped by 5 bases and J by 2 bases; unmatched bases: 5. Germline V gene sequence: CDR1 DFQATT, CDR2 SNEGSKA (reference sequence). CDR3 residues: CSADTGQAYEQYF. The CDR3 coding sequence is TGCAGTGCTGACACGGGACAGGCCTACGAGCAGTACTTC.

This chain connects TRBV5-1 to TRBJ2-5; 12 nucleotides agree with TRBD2. CDR1 SGHRS and CDR2 YFSETQ come from the germline V gene. The CDR3 is made up of 12 amino acids. The V gene end was trimmed by 8 bases and the J gene end by 11 bases; junction bases not matched to a gene: 7. CDR3 sequence: CASGLAGQKQYF. In DNA, the CDR3 is TGCGCCAGTGGACTAGCGGGACAGAAGCAGTACTTC.

The chain carries TRBV7-9 and TRBJ1-4; D ambiguous. The CDR3 is 12 amino acids. V lost 5 bases and J lost 16, with 17 bases in between. Per the germline V gene, CDR1 is SEHNR and CDR2 is FQNEAQ (reference sequence). CDR3 amino acids: CASSRTGLGRFF. CDR3 DNA: TGTGCCAGCAGCAGAACCGGGCTCGGACGGTTTTTT.

The chain has TRBV29-1 and TRBJ2-7, with D perhaps matching TRBD2 (6 bases). Germline V gives CDR1 SQVTM, CDR2 ANQGSEA. CDR3 length: 14 residues. V dropped 4 bases and J dropped 2 bases, with 15 bases sitting between them. This CDR3 is CSVVWSSGTYEQYF. CDR3 sequence (DNA): TGCAGCGTTGTCTGGAGTAGCGGAACCTACGAGCAGTACTTC.

This clonotype was counted between two and nine times. J is TRBJ2-7 and V is TRBV2; D gene uncertain. Germline CDR1 and CDR2: SNHLY and FYNNEI. V lost 6 bases and J lost 9, with 21 bases in between. CDR3 length: 14 amino acids. Here the CDR3 reads CASRASGHAAGQYF. The DNA for the CDR3 is TGTGCCAGCAGGGCCTCAGGCCATGCGGCCGGGCAGTACTTC. The whole variable domain, remainder taken from reference TRBV2 and TRBJ2-7, is EPEVTQTPSHQVTQMGQEVILRCVPISNHLYFYWYRQILGQKVEFLVSFYNNEISEKSEIFDDQFSVERPDGSNFTLKIRSTKLEDSAMYFCASRASGHAAGQYFGPGTRLTVT.

This clonotype was observed a few times. The chain recombines TRBV3-1 with TRBJ2-7; D unclear. Germline V gene sequence: CDR1 LGHDT, CDR2 YNNKEL (reference sequence). With 3 bases removed from V and 6 bases from J, the gap between germline ends came to 6 bases. This CDR3 comprises 11 residues. CDR3 sequence (DNA): TGTGCCAGCAGCCACTCTAGCGAGCAGTACTTC. Protein product: CASSHSSEQYF.

This clonotype was seen only a few times. The chain links TRBV20-1 to TRBJ1-2, with D maybe TRBD1 (5 bases). V lost 0 bases, J lost 4 bases, and 12 bases lay in between. CDR1 is DFQATT, CDR2 SNEGSKA, per germline (reference sequence). This CDR3 has 14 residues. The CDR3 sequence is CSARERGSSYGYTF. The DNA for the CDR3 is TGCAGTGCTAGAGAACGGGGCAGTAGCTATGGCTACACCTTC.

In its sample, this clonotype was seen a few times. The chain employs TRBV6-7 and TRBJ1-6; D not certain. TRBV6-7 is an ORF, and what it does is uncertain. The V gene lost 6 bases and the J gene lost 0 bases, with 12 bases spanning the gap. The CDR3 sequence is 16 residues long. CDR3 sequence reads: CASSQHCSSYNSPLHF. The CDR3 DNA is TGTGCCAGCAGCCAACATTGCAGCTCCTATAATTCACCCCTCCACTTT.

This clonotype came up once. This chain links TRBV11-2 with TRBJ2-4; D is perhaps TRBD2 (6 bases). Trimming stripped 5 bases from V and 0 bases from J, with 14 bases between. The V gene's germline CDR1 is SGHAT and CDR2 FQNNGV. The CDR3 extends over 16 amino acids. Here the CDR3 DNA reads TGTGCCAGCAGCGTATTAGCGGACCTAGCCAAAAACATTCAGTACTTC. Translated: CASSVLADLAKNIQYF.

This chain links TRBV20-1 with TRBJ1-1; D not resolved. The germline V gene encodes CDR1 DFQATT and CDR2 SNEGSKA (reference sequence). The CDR3 loop spans 13 amino acids. V was trimmed by 1 base and J by 0 bases, leaving 6 bases between them. CDR3 loop: CSARGAMNTEAFF. The CDR3, as DNA: TGCAGTGCTAGAGGCGCCATGAACACTGAAGCTTTCTTT.

The genes are TRBV6-2 or TRBV6-3 and TRBJ2-1; D unresolved. Germline loops: CDR1 MNHEY, CDR2 SVGEGT. V lost 10 bases and J 5 bases, leaving 24 bases between the germline ends. The CDR3 is 16 amino acids. CDR3 nucleotide sequence: TGTGCCACCAGCCCCAATGACTTTCTGGGTCACAATGAGCAGTTCTTC. It encodes CATSPNDFLGHNEQFF.

The chain has TRBV7-6 and TRBJ2-5; D is uncertain. CDR3 length: 14 residues. V lost 1 base to trimming and J lost 5 bases, with 11 bases between them. CDR1 and CDR2 from the germline V gene are SGHVS and FNYEAQ. The CDR3 bases are TGTGCCAGCAGCTTAGTACCTCTGCTTGAGACCCAGTACTTC. It yields the protein CASSLVPLLETQYF.

This clonotype was found a few times. The chain is built from TRBV11-2 and TRBJ1-6; no definite D call. V was clipped by 3 bases and J by 0 bases, with 12 bases between them. Per germline, CDR1 SGHAT and CDR2 FQNNGV. CDR3 length: 17 amino acids. The CDR3 protein is CASSFYPGSSYNSPLHF. The DNA for the CDR3 is TGTGCCAGCAGCTTCTATCCGGGCAGCTCCTATAATTCACCCCTCCACTTT. The whole variable domain, remainder taken from reference TRBV11-2 and TRBJ1-6, is EAGVAQSPRYKIIEKRQSVAFWCNPISGHATLYWYQQILGQGPKLLIQFQNNGVVDDSQLPKDRFSAERLKGVDSTLKIQPAKLEDSAVYLCASSFYPGSSYNSPLHFGNGTRLTVT.

This clonotype was detected only once. The chain employs TRBV6-1 and TRBJ1-2; D is perhaps TRBD1 (5 bases). Germline V gene lookup returns CDR1 MNHNS and CDR2 SASEGT. The CDR3 is 14 amino acids. Deletions cut 7 bases from V and 1 base from J, with 13 bases between. This CDR3 reads CASNLSGSNYGYTF. The CDR3 nucleotides read TGTGCCAGCAACCTCTCAGGGAGTAACTATGGCTACACCTTC.

The CDR3 protein is CAISAGGARGIQYF. In DNA form, the CDR3 reads TGTGCCATCAGTGCTGGGGGGGCGAGGGGCATTCAGTACTTC. The chain is built from TRBV10-3 and TRBJ2-4; possible D gene TRBD2, 7 bases. This CDR3 comprises 14 residues. The V end was cut by 4 bases, the J end by 9 bases, with 16 bases between. Per germline, CDR1 ENHRY and CDR2 SYGVKD.

This clonotype was detected many times. This chain links TRBV7-9 with TRBJ1-4; the match to TRBD1 covers 8 bases. V was pared by 4 bases and J by 0 bases, with 1 base of the junction left unmatched. The germline CDR1 and CDR2 sequences are SEHNR and FQNEAQ (reference sequence). This CDR3 comprises 15 residues. The CDR3 DNA follows: TGTGCCAGCAGCTCGGGACAGGCAACTAATGAAAAACTGTTTTTT. Translating it yields CASSSGQATNEKLFF.

The chain combines TRBV5-1 with TRBJ1-2; D not resolved. The CDR3 spans 13 residues. The V end lost 0 bases, the J end lost 5 bases, and 8 bases lay between the germline ends. CDR1 SGHRS and CDR2 YFSETQ come from the germline V gene. In DNA, the CDR3 is TGCGCCAGCAGCTTGGATTGGCAGTATGGCTACACCTTC. Translating gives CASSLDWQYGYTF. Full variable domain (rest looked up from reference TRBV5-1 and TRBJ1-2): KAGVTQTPRYLIKTRGQQVTLSCSPISGHRSVSWYQQTPGQGLQFLFEYFSETQRNKGNFPGRFSGRQFSNSRSEMNVSTLELGDSALYLCASSLDWQYGYTFGSGTRLTVV.

This clonotype has a count of ten or more. CDR3 protein: CASSTHEDSQETQYF. CDR3 nucleotides: TGTGCCAGCAGTACGCATGAGGACAGTCAAGAGACCCAGTACTTC. The chain recombines TRBV27 with TRBJ2-5, with D possibly matching TRBD1 (6 bases). CDR1 is MNHEY, CDR2 SMNVEV, per germline (reference sequence). Between the trimmed V and J ends, which lost 5 bases and 2 bases, there was a span of 15 bases. The CDR3 is made up of 15 amino acids.

This clonotype was picked up many times. This chain links TRBV3-1 with TRBJ2-7; 7 nucleotides match TRBD1. Per germline, CDR1 LGHDT and CDR2 YNNKEL (reference sequence). Trimming removed 0 bases from V and 5 bases from J; junction bases left unmatched: 10. The CDR3 is made up of 16 amino acids. The CDR3 region has the DNA TGTGCCAGCAGCCAAGAAGGGCAGGGGGAAGGAAACGAGCAGTACTTC. It yields the protein CASSQEGQGEGNEQYF.

The V call is TRBV28, the J call TRBJ2-1, with a possible D match to TRBD1 (5 bases). The CDR3 loop spans 14 amino acids. Per the germline V gene, CDR1 is MDHEN and CDR2 is SYDVKM. Trimming took off 5 bases at V and 3 bases at J, with 11 bases between the two ends. The DNA for the CDR3 is TGTGCCAGCAGTCCATCGACAGACTACAATGAGCAGTTCTTC. It codes for CASSPSTDYNEQFF.

The CDR3, as DNA: TGCGCCAGCAGCTTGGCCACGTCGAACTATCGGACTGAAGCTTTCTTT. Translated: CASSLATSNYRTEAFF. The V call is TRBV5-1, the J call TRBJ1-1; D gene unclear. V was shortened by 0 bases and J by 5 bases, with 17 bases between the two germline ends. The length of the CDR3 is 16 residues. CDR1 is SGHRS, CDR2 YFSETQ, per germline.

This clonotype turned up a few times. J is TRBJ1-1 and V is TRBV28; the D is unclear. Trimming pared 1 base from V and 4 bases from J, leaving 7 bases between. The length of the CDR3 is 13 residues. Germline V lookup: CDR1 MDHEN, CDR2 SYDVKM. The CDR3: CASSLFDTTEAFF. As DNA, the CDR3 is TGTGCCAGCAGTTTATTCGACACCACTGAAGCTTTCTTT.

This clonotype has at least ten counts. This chain connects TRBV20-1 to TRBJ1-2; D remains ambiguous. There are 14 residues in the CDR3. The germline V gene encodes CDR1 DFQATT and CDR2 SNEGSKA (reference sequence). The germline V and J ends were trimmed by 0 bases and 0 bases, with 8 bases remaining between them. This chain's CDR3 is CSARDLAANYGYTF. The DNA for the CDR3 is TGCAGTGCTAGAGATCTGGCGGCTAACTATGGCTACACCTTC.

The rearrangement links TRBV4-2 to TRBJ2-7; 12 bases align to TRBD2. The J call is uncertain, as TRBJ2-5 better fits the DNA end. Germline-derived CDR1 and CDR2 are LGHNA and YNFKEQ. The CDR3 is made up of 18 amino acids. CDR3 nucleotide sequence: TGTGCCAGCAGCCAAGGAATTACCAGGACTAGCGGGACAGAGACCCAGTACTTC. It translates to CASSQGITRTSGTETQYF.